This TCR beta chain emerged from a study of T-cell reconstitution after alpha-beta-depleted transplantation in children. This CDR3 region has 18 residues. The V end lost 3 bases, the J end lost 0 bases, and 19 bases lay between the germline ends. The V gene's germline CDR1 is SGDLS and CDR2 YYNGEE. Construction of the TCRbeta library involved unique molecular identifiers. TCRdb re-analysed the PCR reads in MiXCR, keeping a single row per CDR3 protein. The sample consists of some 490,000 distinct CDR3 sequences, about an eighth of them appearing once. The specimen comprised PBMCs from the stem cell graft donor, sampled from the stem cell graft. The source is a human donor who donated a stem cell graft to a child with combined immunodeficiency. The chain couples TRBV9 to TRBJ1-3; TRBD1 might be the D (6 bases). The CDR3 loop is CASSDPGQLGGSGNTIYF. CDR3 sequence (DNA): TGTGCCAGCAGCGACCCAGGACAGTTAGGGGGCTCTGGAAACACCATATATTTT. The variable domain in full, completed from reference TRBV9 and TRBJ1-3, reads DSGVTQTPKHLITATGQRVTLRCSPRSGDLSVYWYQQSLDQGLQFLIQYYNGEERAKGNILERFSAQQFPDLHSELNLSSLELGDSALYFCASSDPGQLGGSGNTIYFGEGSWLTVV.